The 2 T cell receptor beta chains below were found in one sample sequenced in a study of blood T cell repertoires in COVID-19. Assay used: immunoSEQ multiplex PCR; TCRdb lists only in-frame clones, some missing. The table lists 250,000 to 300,000 clones, approximately 83% of them singletons. The sequenced material came from PBMCs or T cells enriched from blood (not recorded which). Receptors were obtained from a man in his fifties who had recovered from COVID-19.

The chain joins TRBV6-6 to TRBJ2-5; 11 bases fit TRBD1. The CDR3 is 16 amino acids. From germline, CDR1 is MNHNY and CDR2 SVGAGI (reference sequence). J gave up 9 bases and V 2 bases, and 11 bases lay outside the gene matches. CDR3 loop: CASSYIMDRGRVAQYF. The CDR3 DNA sequence: TGTGCCAGCAGTTACATCATGGACAGGGGGCGGGTGGCCCAGTACTTC.

This chain uses TRBV7-9 with TRBJ1-3; TRBD1 might be the D (5 bases). From germline, CDR1 is SEHNR and CDR2 FQNEAQ (reference sequence). Trimming took 2 bases from V and 0 from J, leaving 11 bases between them. This CDR3 comprises 16 residues. The CDR3 nucleotides are TGTGCCAGCAGCTTACAGGGTGTGAGCTCTGGAAACACCATATATTTT. Translation gives CASSLQGVSSGNTIYF.